Below are 6 T cell receptor beta chains sequenced from a single sample in a study of blood T cell repertoires in COVID-19. The table came from immunoSEQ multiplex PCR; TCRdb's copy has only in-frame clones and leaves some out. Of roughly 290,000 clones listed, about 82% are singletons. Sequenced sample: peripheral blood. These receptor sequences come from a woman in her forties or fifties with active or convalescent COVID-19.

This chain uses TRBV12-3 or TRBV12-4 with TRBJ1-1; TRBD1 is a possible D gene (6 bases). Trimming removed 6 bases at V and 5 bases at J, with 13 bases between. CDR3 length: 13 amino acids. DNA of the CDR3: TGTGCCAGCAGACGGACAGACCCGACTGAAGCTTTCTTT. It translates to CASRRTDPTEAFF.

The rearrangement links TRBV9 to TRBJ2-7; D might be TRBD2 (5 bases). The V end was cut by 0 bases, the J end by 5 bases, with 6 bases between. This CDR3 region has 12 residues. Germline V gene lookup returns CDR1 SGDLS and CDR2 YYNGEE. The CDR3 is CASSVGGHEQYF. CDR3 DNA: TGTGCCAGCAGCGTAGGAGGGCACGAGCAGTACTTC.

The chain is built from TRBV28 and TRBJ2-1, with TRBD2 matching 10 bases. The CDR3 has 14 residues. V was pared by 3 bases and J by 7 bases, with 3 bases of the junction left unmatched. Per the germline V gene, CDR1 is MDHEN and CDR2 is SYDVKM. CDR3 DNA sequence: TGTGCCAGCAGTTTGCCTAGCGGGAGTAATGAGCAGTTCTTC. Its protein product is CASSLPSGSNEQFF.

This chain links TRBV9 with TRBJ1-4, with D unresolved. Germline V gives CDR1 SGDLS, CDR2 YYNGEE. Trimming removed 0 bases from V and 4 bases from J, with 22 bases in between. The CDR3 loop spans 19 amino acids. This CDR3 reads CASSVGSFAAETYNEKLFF. As DNA, the CDR3 is TGTGCCAGCAGCGTAGGAAGCTTCGCCGCGGAAACCTATAATGAAAAACTGTTTTTT.

V usage is TRBV5-1 and J usage is TRBJ2-5; 10 positions match TRBD1. From germline, CDR1 is SGHRS and CDR2 YFSETQ. The junction had 9 bases not matched to a gene; V was cut back by 5 bases and J by 5 bases. The CDR3 length is 15 residues. The CDR3 coding sequence is TGCGCCAGCAGTTTCAGACAGGGGGCGCAGGAGACCCAGTACTTC. This encodes CASSFRQGAQETQYF.

CDR3 region: CASSFYGTSGGNEQFF. The CDR3, as DNA: TGTGCCAGCAGCTTCTACGGGACTAGCGGCGGCAATGAGCAGTTCTTC. The chain joins TRBV7-2 to TRBJ2-1; 11 bases agree with TRBD2. With V trimmed by 3 bases and J by 6 bases, 7 bases remained unmatched. The CDR3 contains 16 residues. Germline V CDR1 and CDR2: SGHTA, FQGNSA.